This passage covers 10 T cell receptor beta chains from one sample sequenced in a study of T cell repertoires in cytomegalovirus infection (dated by TCRdb to the late 2010s). The reads were generated on an Illumina HiSeq 1500. TCRdb trimmed public reads at Q25 via fastp, called clones via MiXCR and kept in-frame beta chains. For every CDR3 protein sequence, its rows merge into one entry that carries the most common genes and DNA. This sample lists about 740,000 distinct CDR3 sequences; approximately 40% were detected once. More than 2.5% of the sample is held by the ten biggest clonotypes. Specimen: PBMCs. All receptors derive from a human donor in good health (CMV status not recorded). Some clones in this sample may be carry-over from other donors' samples.

This clonotype was seen only a few times. The V and J genes are TRBV27 and TRBJ2-3; no clear D. This CDR3 is built from 14 residues. The V gene's germline CDR1 is MNHEY and CDR2 SMNVEV (reference sequence). V lost 5 bases and J lost 4, with 13 bases in between. DNA of the CDR3: TGTGCCAGCAGTCTAGGACGGATATCAGATACGCAGTATTTT. Translating it yields CASSLGRISDTQYF.

This clonotype was seen more than once but under ten times. The gene calls are TRBV6-8 and TRBJ2-2; maybe TRBD1 (6 bases). The CDR3 has 16 residues. V shed 5 bases and J shed 2 bases, with 15 bases lying between them. Germline loops: CDR1 MNHGY, CDR2 SAAAGT. As DNA, the CDR3 is TGTGCCAGCAGTCGAACAGGGAACGTTAACACCGGGGAGCTGTTTTTT. This codes for CASSRTGNVNTGELFF.

The chain links TRBV10-3 to TRBJ2-7; tentative D call: TRBD1 (6 bases). V was clipped by 2 bases and J by 0 bases, with 11 bases between them. The CDR3 runs 15 residues. The germline V gene encodes CDR1 ENHRY and CDR2 SYGVKD. For the CDR3, the DNA is TGTGCCATCAGTGAGGTCGACAGGCACTCCTACGAGCAGTACTTC. This gives the protein CAISEVDRHSYEQYF.

A note on this clonotype: A much larger clonotype is one base distant, so this may be a read error. V and J are TRBV7-2 and TRBJ2-5; 9 positions match TRBD2. The CDR3 is 15 amino acids. From germline, CDR1 is SGHTA and CDR2 FQGNSA. With V trimmed by 5 bases and J by 4 bases, 8 bases remained unmatched. DNA of the CDR3: TGTGCCAGCAGCCACGGACTAGCGTGGGCAGAGACCCAGTACTTC. Residues: CASSHGLAWAETQYF.

The genes are TRBV29-1 and TRBJ1-1, with 10 bases identical to TRBD1. The ends lost 7 bases at V and 1 base at J; junction bases unmatched: 3. CDR3 length: 13 residues. Germline V lookup: CDR1 SQVTM, CDR2 ANQGSEA. CDR3 amino acids: CSGGQGKNTEAFF. CDR3 in DNA: TGCAGCGGGGGACAGGGGAAGAACACTGAAGCTTTCTTT.

V and J are TRBV15 and TRBJ2-3; D remains unclear. V lost 5 bases and J lost 3, with 9 bases in between. The CDR3 length is 13 residues. Germline assignment: CDR1 LNHNV and CDR2 YYDKDF (reference sequence). The CDR3 region has the DNA TGTGCCACCAGCGGCGGCTCAACAGATACGCAGTATTTT. Translated: CATSGGSTDTQYF.

J is TRBJ2-2 and V is TRBV10-3; D not certain. Germline-derived CDR1 and CDR2 are ENHRY and SYGVKD. V lost 6 bases and J lost 1, with 9 bases in between. The CDR3 is 14 amino acids. CDR3 in amino acids: CAIREQMNTGELFF. The CDR3 bases are TGTGCCATCAGGGAACAGATGAACACCGGGGAGCTGTTTTTT.

This chain connects TRBV5-5 to TRBJ2-7, with D uncertain. Germline V lookup: CDR1 SGHKS, CDR2 YYEKEE (reference sequence). The CDR3 totals 15 residues. Trimming left V 3 bases short and J 2 bases short, with 15 bases between. The CDR3 bases are TGTGCCAGCAGCTCCCGTGTGGTAGTTCCCTACGAGCAGTACTTC. Protein product: CASSSRVVVPYEQYF.

This sequence joins TRBV2 and TRBJ2-1; D is unresolved. V was shortened by 7 bases and J by 8 bases, with 12 bases between the two germline ends. CDR3 length: 12 amino acids. The germline V gene encodes CDR1 SNHLY and CDR2 FYNNEI. The CDR3 coding sequence is TGTGCCAGCAAATGGGATAGTGATGAGCAGTTCTTC. Protein sequence: CASKWDSDEQFF.

A few counts support this clonotype. V gene TRBV7-2 combines with J gene TRBJ1-6; D may be TRBD1 (5 bases). Trimming took 2 bases from V and 10 from J, leaving 15 bases between them. Germline loops: CDR1 SGHTA, CDR2 FQGNSA. The length of the CDR3 is 15 residues. The CDR3 coding sequence is TGTGCCAGCAGCTTAACCCCTGGGACGGGGTCACCCCTCCACTTT. Translated: CASSLTPGTGSPLHF.